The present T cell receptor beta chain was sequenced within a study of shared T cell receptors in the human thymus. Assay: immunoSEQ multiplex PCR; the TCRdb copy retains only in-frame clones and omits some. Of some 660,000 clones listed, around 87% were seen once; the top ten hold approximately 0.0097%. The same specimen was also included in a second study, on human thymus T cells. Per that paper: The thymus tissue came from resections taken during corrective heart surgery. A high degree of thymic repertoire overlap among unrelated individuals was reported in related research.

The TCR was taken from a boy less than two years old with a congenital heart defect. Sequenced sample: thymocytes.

The CDR3 protein is CASSQDTSGSHEQYF. The CDR3 DNA reads TGCGCCAGCAGCCAAGACACTAGCGGGAGCCACGAGCAGTACTTC. The chain recombines TRBV4-3 with TRBJ2-7; 11 bases match TRBD2. Trimming removed 0 bases from V and 5 bases from J; junction bases left unmatched: 3. Per the germline V gene, CDR1 is LGHNA and CDR2 is YSLEER. The CDR3 spans 15 residues.